Each of the 25 T cell receptor beta chains below was sequenced from the same sample in a study of cytomegalovirus exposure and HLA in healthy donors. Vbeta (60) and Jbeta (13) primers were used in the PCR. Some clones are missing from TCRdb's copy, which holds only in-frame ones; the method was immunoSEQ multiplex PCR. The data show 110,000 to 150,000 clones, roughly 79% seen once. Sequences were obtained from PBMCs. Source of these receptors: a woman between 35 and 50 years old in good health and CMV-seronegative.

The chain carries TRBV15 and TRBJ2-2; D not resolved. The CDR3 length is 14 residues. V was shortened by 7 bases and J by 5 bases, with 14 bases between the two germline ends. Germline V gene lookup returns CDR1 LNHNV and CDR2 YYDKDF (reference sequence). The DNA for the CDR3 is TGTGCCACCAATTACCAGGTTGGGACCGGGGAGCTGTTTTTT. It codes for CATNYQVGTGELFF.

The V and J genes are TRBV28 and TRBJ1-2; TRBD1 might be the D (6 bases). This CDR3 contains 14 residues. CDR1 is MDHEN and CDR2 is SYDVKM in the germline V gene. Trimming left V 6 bases short and J 6 bases short, with 17 bases between. The CDR3 sequence is CASSIRGGGNGYTF. The CDR3 DNA reads TGTGCCAGCAGCATTCGCGGGGGCGGGAATGGCTACACCTTC.

The chain links TRBV4-2 to TRBJ2-7; 8 nucleotides agree with TRBD2. V was clipped by 1 base and J by 3 bases; unmatched bases: 5. From germline, CDR1 is LGHNA and CDR2 YNFKEQ. This CDR3 has 15 amino acids. CDR3 nucleotides: TGTGCCAGCAGCCAAGCGGGGGGGGGCATCTACGAGCAGTACTTC. Translating it yields CASSQAGGGIYEQYF.

Turning to this clone: Other DNA sequences in this specimen translate into the identical CDR3. The chain combines TRBV7-2 with TRBJ2-2; D unclear. The germline V and J ends were trimmed by 3 bases and 1 base, with 3 bases remaining between them. Per the germline V gene, CDR1 is SGHTA and CDR2 is FQGNSA. This CDR3 has 13 amino acids. The CDR3 region has the DNA TGTGCCAGCAGCTTCATGAACACCGGGGAGCTGTTTTTT. It specifies CASSFMNTGELFF.

The J gene is TRBJ2-5, the V gene TRBV14; TRBD1 matches 7 bases. V dropped 1 base and J dropped 7; count of bases not matched to a gene: 6. Germline-derived CDR1 and CDR2 are SGHDN and FVKESK. The CDR3 covers 14 residues. CDR3 protein: CASSQGGKGATQYF. Written as DNA, the CDR3 is TGTGCCAGCAGCCAAGGGGGAAAGGGGGCGACCCAGTACTTC.

V and J are TRBV28 and TRBJ2-1; no definite D call. The CDR3 has 14 amino acids. V lost 1 base, J lost 9 bases, and 13 bases lay in between. CDR1 MDHEN and CDR2 SYDVKM come from the germline V gene. The CDR3 sequence is CASSLSSRLGEQFF. For the CDR3, the DNA is TGTGCCAGCAGTTTATCCTCCAGGCTGGGTGAGCAGTTCTTC.

This chain uses TRBV4-1 with TRBJ2-7, with D perhaps TRBD2 (5 bases). Trimming removed 0 bases from V and 4 bases from J, with 13 bases in between. CDR3 length: 15 residues. The V gene's germline CDR1 is MGHRA and CDR2 YSYEKL. CDR3 amino acids: CASSQDREMGYEQYF. CDR3 bases: TGCGCCAGCAGCCAAGATCGGGAAATGGGGTACGAGCAGTACTTC.

The chain uses TRBV7-2 and TRBJ1-2; D is possibly TRBD1 (5 bases). The V and J ends lost 5 bases and 2 bases respectively, with 15 bases between them. The CDR3 is 15 residues long. CDR1 is SGHTA and CDR2 is FQGNSA in the germline V gene. CDR3 residues: CASSQTGTPNYGYTF. DNA of the CDR3: TGTGCCAGCAGCCAAACCGGGACTCCCAACTATGGCTACACCTTC. Filled out from reference TRBV7-2 and TRBJ1-2, the complete variable domain reads GAGVSQSPSNKVTEKGKDVELRCDPISGHTALYWYRQSLGQGLEFLIYFQGNSAPDKSGLPSDRFSAERTGGSVSTLTIQRTQQEDSAVYLCASSQTGTPNYGYTFGSGTRLTVV.

In DNA form, the CDR3 reads TGTGCCAGCAGTCCATTACGGTCGTATAGCAATCAGCCCCAGCATTTT. Protein sequence: CASSPLRSYSNQPQHF. The genes are TRBV27 and TRBJ1-5; D ambiguous. V shed 5 bases and J shed 0 bases, with 14 bases lying between them. The V gene's germline CDR1 is MNHEY and CDR2 SMNVEV (reference sequence). The CDR3 runs to 16 residues.

This clone has a single count. The chain recombines TRBV6-6 with TRBJ1-3; 7 bases align to TRBD1. The CDR3 has 13 amino acids. After removal of 5 bases from V and 3 bases from J, the junction contained 1 base not matched to a gene. Germline CDR1 and CDR2: MNHNY and SVGAGI (reference sequence). The CDR3 region has the DNA TGTGCCAGCAGTCGGACAGGTGGAAACACCATATATTTT. Protein product: CASSRTGGNTIYF.

This chain uses TRBV4-2 with TRBJ2-1, with TRBD1 identical over 10 bases. The CDR3 is 15 amino acids. Germline lookup yields CDR1 LGHNA and CDR2 YNFKEQ. V shed 1 base and J 7 bases; nucleotides not matched to a gene: 4. The CDR3 protein is CASSQASGQGNEQFF. The CDR3 DNA reads TGTGCCAGCAGCCAAGCTTCGGGACAGGGGAATGAGCAGTTCTTC.

A single count supports this clone. The chain joins TRBV28 to TRBJ1-1; D may be TRBD1 (6 bases). CDR1 and CDR2 from the germline V gene are MDHEN and SYDVKM. CDR3 length equals 12 residues. Between the trimmed V and J ends, which lost 1 base and 11 bases, there was a span of 11 bases. CDR3 in amino acids: CASSLSVGGAFF. The CDR3 DNA reads TGTGCCAGCAGTTTATCGGTAGGGGGTGCTTTCTTT.

The chain couples TRBV27 to TRBJ1-5; a weak D match, TRBD1 (6 bases). Trimming pared 6 bases from V and 0 bases from J, leaving 12 bases between. The germline gives CDR1 MNHEY, CDR2 SMNVEV (reference sequence). The CDR3 runs 15 residues. The CDR3 bases are TGTGCCAGCAGATCAGCAGGGGCTAGCAATCAGCCCCAGCATTTT. Encoded protein: CASRSAGASNQPQHF.

The chain couples TRBV10-3 to TRBJ1-2; 7 bases align to TRBD1. The CDR3 runs 11 residues. The V gene's germline CDR1 is ENHRY and CDR2 SYGVKD. V lost 10 bases, J lost 14 bases, and 13 bases stayed unmatched. Here the CDR3 DNA reads TGTGCCACCCGAAACCGGGACAGCGGAACCTTC. Translating it yields CATRNRDSGTF.

This sequence joins TRBV5-4 and TRBJ2-7; 10 positions agree with TRBD2. Trimming removed 5 bases from V and 0 bases from J; junction bases left unmatched: 5. CDR1 SGHNT and CDR2 YYREEE come from the germline V gene (reference sequence). This CDR3 comprises 15 residues. As DNA, the CDR3 is TGTGCCAGCAGTTCCGGGACTAGCGACTCCTACGAGCAGTACTTC. It translates to CASSSGTSDSYEQYF.

On this clone itself: A far larger clone is a single base away, which makes a read error likely. This chain joins TRBV4-1 and TRBJ2-7; 7 nucleotides line up with TRBD1. CDR1 is MGHRA and CDR2 is YSYEKL in the germline V gene. The CDR3 totals 15 residues. Losses at the gene ends were 4 bases for V and 4 bases for J; bases not matched to a gene: 10. In DNA, the CDR3 is TGCGCCAGCAGCCGAGCGAGGGGGCACATGTACGAGCAGTACTTC. Encoded protein: CASSRARGHMYEQYF.

This clone was counted a few times. The CDR3 loop is CASSGLAGGQLFF. Here the CDR3 DNA reads TGTGCCAGCAGCGGACTAGCGGGAGGGCAGCTGTTTTTT. This sequence joins TRBV9 and TRBJ2-2, with TRBD2 identical over 14 bases. CDR3 length equals 13 residues. The V gene's germline CDR1 is SGDLS and CDR2 YYNGEE. The V and J ends lost 3 bases and 12 bases, in that order; junction bases with no gene match: 1.

The table lists this clone with a few counts. V usage is TRBV4-3 and J usage is TRBJ2-3, with 11 bases matching TRBD2. V was clipped by 8 bases and J by 1 base; unmatched bases: 17. In germline, CDR1 is LGHNA, CDR2 YSLEER. This CDR3 region has 19 residues. As DNA, the CDR3 is TGCGCCAGCGCGCAACAATACTCAGGGACTAGCGGACGCACAGATACGCAGTATTTT. Translation gives CASAQQYSGTSGRTDTQYF.

The rearrangement links TRBV10-3 to TRBJ2-7; D may be TRBD1 (5 bases). The germline gives CDR1 ENHRY, CDR2 SYGVKD. The CDR3 spans 12 residues. Trimming stripped 4 bases from V and 3 bases from J, with 7 bases between. CDR3 sequence (DNA): TGTGCCATCAGTGTCACAGGCTACGAGCAGTACTTC. It codes for CAISVTGYEQYF.

This chain links TRBV7-9 with TRBJ1-3, with unresolved D. This CDR3 has 18 residues. CDR1 is SEHNR and CDR2 is FQNEAQ in the germline V gene (reference sequence). The V end lost 1 base, the J end lost 4 bases, and 20 bases lay between the germline ends. CDR3 amino acids: CASSLVFEAPNAGNTIYF. In DNA form, the CDR3 reads TGTGCCAGCAGCTTAGTCTTCGAGGCCCCAAACGCGGGAAACACCATATATTTT.

This clone was found once. As DNA, the CDR3 is TGTGCCAGCACCCCGGGACAGGGTTTACCCTATGGCTACACCTTC. It codes for CASTPGQGLPYGYTF. V gene TRBV2 combines with J gene TRBJ1-2; 9 nucleotides match TRBD1. The CDR3 totals 15 residues. J lost 4 bases, V lost 7 bases, and 10 bases had no gene match. Germline CDR1 SNHLY, CDR2 FYNNEI.

This clone appeared a single time. This chain connects TRBV19 to TRBJ2-3; weak D call: TRBD1 (6 bases). Germline values: CDR1 LNHDA, CDR2 SQIVND (reference sequence). The CDR3 spans 15 residues. Trimming removed 5 bases from V and 2 bases from J, with 14 bases in between. The DNA for the CDR3 is TGTGCCAGTAGTTTCTTAGGACAGCCCACAGATACGCAGTATTTT. Protein sequence: CASSFLGQPTDTQYF.

In DNA form, the CDR3 reads TGTGCCAGCAGCTTAGGACTAGCGGGGGCACCACAGTATTTT. Translated, it gives CASSLGLAGAPQYF. The rearrangement uses TRBV5-4 and TRBJ2-3; 13 bases line up with TRBD2. The V segment lost 2 bases and the J segment 12 bases; nucleotides outside the gene matches: 6. CDR1 and CDR2 (germline): SGHNT, YYREEE (reference sequence). This CDR3 region has 14 residues.

The chain combines TRBV27 with TRBJ2-2; TRBD1 matches at 9 bases. The trim removed 5 bases at V and 4 bases at J, leaving 5 bases unmatched. Per the germline V gene, CDR1 is MNHEY and CDR2 is SMNVEV (reference sequence). The CDR3 has 15 amino acids. The CDR3 DNA sequence: TGTGCCAGCAGTCCGGGGACAGGGACCACCGGGGAGCTGTTTTTT. Its protein is CASSPGTGTTGELFF.

On this clone: One end of the junction varies from germline; a read error may be responsible. The chain combines TRBV6-5 with TRBJ2-3; 13 nucleotides agree with TRBD2. CDR1 is MNHEY, CDR2 SVGAGI, per germline. CDR3 size: 15 residues. The CDR3 loop is CASRGLAGSTVTQYF. The CDR3 DNA reads as TGTGCCAGCAGGGGACTAGCGGGAAGCACAGTTACGCAGTATTTT.